This T cell receptor beta chain is drawn from a study of T cell responses to AZD1222 COVID-19 vaccine. To note about this clone: What it recognizes is unknown.

Points from the study as a whole: Donors were largely white British and mainly female; clonal diversity was possibly underestimated. Elevations in Spike-specific TCR breadth and depth followed administration of two AZD1222 doses.

Per germline, CDR1 LGHNA and CDR2 YSLEER. V trimming: 0 bases; J trimming: 2 bases; junction bases outside the gene matches: 2. The CDR3 sequence is 15 residues long. Assay: immunoSEQ multiplex PCR; the TCRdb copy retains only in-frame clones and omits some. The sample holds under 200,000 clones, around nine tenths seen once. The chain combines TRBV4-3 with TRBJ2-7; 9 bases match TRBD1. The sequences come from peripheral blood, collected 28 days after the second dose of the MenACWY control vaccine. This receptor was obtained from an adult who received the MenACWY meningococcal vaccine as a control. CDR3 nucleotides: TGCGCCAGCAGCCAAGACAGGACAGGGGCCTACGAGCAGTACTTC. It specifies CASSQDRTGAYEQYF.